The next 27 T cell receptor beta chains were all read from a single sample in a study of identifying expanded T cells in peripheral blood. Produced via immunoSEQ multiplex PCR; TCRdb's table is partial and in-frame only. The sample holds over 90,000 clones; roughly 88% are singletons and the top ten take under 6.5%. The sample consisted of blood. These receptors were taken from a person aged 18-70 years in good health.

The genes are TRBV30 and TRBJ1-4; the D gene is possibly TRBD1 (6 bases). V was trimmed by 2 bases and J by 5 bases, leaving 18 bases between them. CDR3 length: 16 residues. Germline CDR1 is GTSNPN and CDR2 is SVGIG (reference sequence). The chain's CDR3 is CAWSPSLTGFNEKLFF. For the CDR3, the DNA is TGTGCCTGGAGTCCCTCATTAACAGGGTTCAATGAAAAACTGTTTTTT.

This rearrangement joins TRBV28 to TRBJ2-1; D perhaps matches TRBD2 (5 bases). CDR1 MDHEN and CDR2 SYDVKM come from the germline V gene. The V and J ends lost 2 bases and 5 bases respectively, with 13 bases between them. The CDR3 is made up of 15 amino acids. The CDR3 nucleotides read TGTGCCAGCAGTTTAAGTCGGGGAGTCAACAATGAGCAGTTCTTC. Translated: CASSLSRGVNNEQFF.

This rearrangement joins TRBV30 to TRBJ1-5; a possible D gene is TRBD1 (5 bases). Trimming shortened V by 1 base and J by 7 bases, and 17 bases separated the two germline ends. The CDR3 has 15 residues. Germline V gene lookup returns CDR1 GTSNPN and CDR2 SVGIG (reference sequence). CDR3: CAWSDKQGGRQPQHF. Written as DNA, the CDR3 is TGTGCCTGGAGTGACAAGCAGGGCGGTAGACAGCCCCAGCATTTT.

The genes are TRBV5-6 and TRBJ1-3; D may be TRBD1 (6 bases). Per the germline V gene, CDR1 is SGHDT and CDR2 is YYEEEE. Deletions cut 2 bases from V and 0 bases from J, with 18 bases between. The CDR3 length is 18 residues. The CDR3 here is CASSLRRQAQSSGNTIYF. CDR3 DNA: TGTGCCAGCAGCTTAAGGAGACAGGCTCAGAGCTCTGGAAACACCATATATTTT. Filled out from reference TRBV5-6 and TRBJ1-3, the complete variable domain reads DAGVTQSPTHLIKTRGQQVTLRCSPKSGHDTVSWYQQALGQGPQFIFQYYEEEERQRGNFPDRFSGHQFPNYSSELNVNALLLGDSALYLCASSLRRQAQSSGNTIYFGEGSWLTVV.

The rearrangement uses TRBV7-2 and TRBJ2-5; D remains ambiguous. The CDR3 contains 13 residues. CDR1 and CDR2 from the germline V gene are SGHTA and FQGNSA. V was cut by 1 base and J by 4 bases, with 7 bases left in between. The CDR3 is CASSLGGGETQYF. The CDR3 DNA is TGTGCCAGCAGCTTAGGGGGTGGAGAGACCCAGTACTTC.

The chain couples TRBV6-5 to TRBJ1-2, with 8 nucleotides matching TRBD1. The CDR3 extends over 15 amino acids. V was clipped by 6 bases and J by 9 bases; unmatched bases: 15. Germline CDR1 MNHEY, CDR2 SVGAGI. CDR3 bases: TGTGCCAGCAGCTCATTTGACGGACAGGGATTTAGCTACACCTTC. It encodes CASSSFDGQGFSYTF.

The chain carries TRBV7-9 and TRBJ2-1; either TRBD1 or TRBD2 may fit D (5 bases each). The CDR3 contains 15 residues. Trimming removed 8 bases at V and 4 bases at J, with 18 bases between. The germline V gene has CDR1 SEHNR and CDR2 FQNEAQ (reference sequence). In DNA, the CDR3 is TGTGCCAGCTCAGACTTCCCGGGGCGGTACAATGAGCAGTTCTTC. Its translation is CASSDFPGRYNEQFF.

V gene TRBV15 combines with J gene TRBJ1-4, with 7 bases lining up with TRBD1. CDR1 LNHNV and CDR2 YYDKDF come from the germline V gene (reference sequence). This CDR3 comprises 15 residues. Trimming took 2 bases from V and 7 from J; bases not matched to a gene: 7. CDR3 region: CATSRTTGPGEKLFF. As DNA, the CDR3 is TGTGCCACCAGCAGAACGACAGGGCCGGGTGAAAAACTGTTTTTT. Based on the CDR3 plus reference TRBV15 and TRBJ1-4, the full variable domain is DAMVIQNPRYQVTQFGKPVTLSCSQTLNHNVMYWYQQKSSQAPKLLFHYYDKDFNNEADTPDNFQSRRPNTSFCFLDIRSPGLGDTAMYLCATSRTTGPGEKLFFGSGTQLSVL.

The chain carries TRBV6-1 and TRBJ2-5; 7 bases fit TRBD2. Germline V gene sequence: CDR1 MNHNS, CDR2 SASEGT. The junction had 7 bases not matched to a gene; V was cut back by 4 bases and J by 5 bases. The CDR3 covers 14 residues. The CDR3: CASSGAMGGETQYF. The DNA of the CDR3 is TGTGCCAGCAGTGGGGCTATGGGGGGGGAGACCCAGTACTTC.

This clone was counted a single time. The genes are TRBV11-3 and TRBJ2-5; maybe TRBD2 (5 bases). Germline V lookup: CDR1 SGHNT, CDR2 YENEEA. Between the trimmed V and J ends, which lost 9 bases and 1 base, there was a span of 12 bases. The length of the CDR3 is 13 residues. CDR3 in amino acids: CASGIGLQETQYF. The CDR3 DNA reads as TGTGCCAGTGGGATAGGACTCCAAGAGACCCAGTACTTC. The entire variable domain, with the rest obtained from reference TRBV11-3 and TRBJ2-5, is as follows: EAGVVQSPRYKIIEKKQPVAFWCNPISGHNTLYWYLQNLGQGPELLIRYENEEAVDDSQLPKDRFSAERLKGVDSTLKIQPAELGDSAVYLCASGIGLQETQYFGPGTRLLVL.

The chain combines TRBV9 with TRBJ2-5; 8 bases map to TRBD1. This CDR3 has 14 residues. The V segment lost 3 bases and the J segment 5 bases; nucleotides outside the gene matches: 6. Germline CDR1 reads SGDLS; CDR2 reads YYNGEE. Here the CDR3 DNA reads TGTGCCAGCAGCGACAGGGGGGCCATGGAGACCCAGTACTTC. Its protein product is CASSDRGAMETQYF.

This clone was picked up a small number of times. The rearrangement joins TRBV30 to TRBJ1-3; D perhaps matches TRBD1 (6 bases). Trimming took off 2 bases at V and 0 bases at J, with 17 bases between the two ends. Germline CDR1 and CDR2: GTSNPN and SVGIG (reference sequence). This CDR3 comprises 17 residues. CDR3 bases: TGTGCCTGGAGTAATACAGGGATGGTGTACTCTGGAAACACCATATATTTT. This translates into CAWSNTGMVYSGNTIYF.

J is TRBJ1-1 and V is TRBV7-9; D may be TRBD1 (6 bases). CDR1 is SEHNR and CDR2 is FQNEAQ in the germline V gene (reference sequence). The V end was cut by 2 bases, the J end by 3 bases, with 10 bases between. The length of the CDR3 is 14 residues. This CDR3 is CASSLQGWDTEAFF. The CDR3 DNA follows: TGTGCCAGCAGCTTACAGGGGTGGGACACTGAAGCTTTCTTT.

V is TRBV19 and J is TRBJ1-3, with TRBD1 identical over 12 bases. This CDR3 has 14 amino acids. Germline V lookup: CDR1 LNHDA, CDR2 SQIVND (reference sequence). With 8 bases clipped from V and 7 bases from J, the junction kept 6 bases outside the gene matches. CDR3 residues: CASSGTGGPNTIYF. The DNA for the CDR3 is TGTGCCAGTTCCGGGACAGGGGGCCCGAACACCATATATTTT.

This chain uses TRBV9 with TRBJ2-3, with D perhaps given as TRBD1 or TRBD2 (5 bases each). The CDR3 has 15 amino acids. Deletions cut 1 base from V and 3 bases from J, with 12 bases between. Germline CDR1 is SGDLS and CDR2 is YYNGEE. The CDR3 region has the DNA TGTGCCAGCAGCGTACGGGACGGATTAACAGATACGCAGTATTTT. Its translation: CASSVRDGLTDTQYF. The full variable domain, with the rest looked up from reference TRBV9 and TRBJ2-3, is DSGVTQTPKHLITATGQRVTLRCSPRSGDLSVYWYQQSLDQGLQFLIQYYNGEERAKGNILERFSAQQFPDLHSELNLSSLELGDSALYFCASSVRDGLTDTQYFGPGTRLTVL.

The chain combines TRBV5-1 with TRBJ2-1; TRBD2 aligns across 13 bases. Trimming cost V 4 bases and J 1 base; bases outside gene matches: 8. Germline loops: CDR1 SGHRS, CDR2 YFSETQ. This CDR3 region has 18 residues. The CDR3 bases are TGCGCCAGCAGCCTTGGGACTAGCGGGGTTAAATCCTACAATGAGCAGTTCTTC. Translating it yields CASSLGTSGVKSYNEQFF.

The CDR3 bases are TGTGCCAGCAGGAGCCGGGACAAGGACACAGATACGCAGTATTTT. It specifies CASRSRDKDTDTQYF. The V and J genes are TRBV2 and TRBJ2-3, with a weak D call TRBD1 (6 bases). V lost 6 bases, J lost 2 bases, and 15 bases lay in between. The CDR3 totals 15 residues. Germline V gives CDR1 SNHLY, CDR2 FYNNEI.

The chain uses TRBV5-4 and TRBJ2-5, with 7 positions matching TRBD2. The CDR3 has 14 residues. The V and J ends lost 4 bases and 5 bases, in that order; junction bases with no gene match: 8. The germline CDR1 and CDR2 sequences are SGHNT and YYREEE (reference sequence). The CDR3 nucleotides are TGTGCCAGCAGCCGGGGCCTTAGCGGGGAGACCCAGTACTTC. It encodes CASSRGLSGETQYF.

This rearrangement joins TRBV6-6 to TRBJ1-1; maybe TRBD1 (6 bases). The germline gives CDR1 MNHNY, CDR2 SVGAGI (reference sequence). This CDR3 contains 14 residues. V was cut by 8 bases and J by 5 bases, with 18 bases left in between. CDR3 protein: CASGTGAVRTEAFF. The CDR3 DNA is TGTGCCAGCGGAACGGGGGCAGTTAGAACTGAAGCTTTCTTT.

This clone was counted between two and nine times. The chain recombines TRBV7-2 with TRBJ2-7, with D tentatively TRBD1 (6 bases). The CDR3 consists of 15 residues. In germline, CDR1 is SGHTA, CDR2 FQGNSA. V was pared by 3 bases and J by 1 base, with 13 bases between. In DNA, the CDR3 is TGTGCCAGCAGCTTCGGCGCACAGGGTTCCTACGAGCAGTACTTC. Encoded protein: CASSFGAQGSYEQYF.

This rearrangement joins TRBV18 to TRBJ2-7; TRBD1 agrees at 8 bases. This CDR3 is built from 14 residues. Germline CDR1 reads KGHSH; CDR2 reads LQKENI. V was clipped by 2 bases and J by 3 bases; unmatched bases: 3. CDR3 sequence reads: CASSPTQGDYEQYF. The CDR3 DNA reads TGTGCCAGCTCACCAACACAGGGGGACTACGAGCAGTACTTC.

This clone was seen once. The chain combines TRBV5-1 with TRBJ2-6, with D perhaps matching TRBD2 (5 bases). The ends were cut back, 0 bases at V and 0 bases at J, with 10 bases in the middle. CDR3 size: 17 residues. Germline V lookup: CDR1 SGHRS, CDR2 YFSETQ. CDR3 amino acids: CASSLASRDSGANVLTF. The CDR3 nucleotides are TGCGCCAGCAGCTTGGCTTCCCGGGACTCTGGGGCCAACGTCCTGACTTTC. Using reference TRBV5-1 and TRBJ2-6 for the parts outside the CDR3, the full variable domain is KAGVTQTPRYLIKTRGQQVTLSCSPISGHRSVSWYQQTPGQGLQFLFEYFSETQRNKGNFPGRFSGRQFSNSRSEMNVSTLELGDSALYLCASSLASRDSGANVLTFGAGSRLTVL.

J is TRBJ1-1 and V is TRBV6-1; tentatively, D is TRBD1 (6 bases). Germline V CDR1 and CDR2: MNHNS, SASEGT. Trimming removed 4 bases at V and 4 bases at J, with 10 bases between. The CDR3 loop spans 13 amino acids. This CDR3 reads CASSVQGSTEAFF. The CDR3 DNA reads as TGTGCCAGCAGTGTACAGGGTAGCACTGAAGCTTTCTTT.

The chain recombines TRBV11-3 with TRBJ2-5, with a possible D match to TRBD2 (6 bases). There are 13 residues in the CDR3. Trimming took off 2 bases at V and 7 bases at J, with 11 bases between the two ends. Germline values: CDR1 SGHNT, CDR2 YENEEA. DNA of the CDR3: TGTGCCAGCAGCTTAAACTCCGGGGGGACCCAGTACTTC. Translation gives CASSLNSGGTQYF.

This rearrangement joins TRBV7-2 to TRBJ1-2, with 7 bases aligning to TRBD1. With 1 base clipped from V and 4 bases from J, the junction kept 6 bases outside the gene matches. Per the germline V gene, CDR1 is SGHTA and CDR2 is FQGNSA. The CDR3 totals 15 residues. The CDR3 DNA reads TGTGCCAGCAGCTTAGGAGGGGGCTCGCGCTATGGCTACACCTTC. Its translation is CASSLGGGSRYGYTF.

The gene calls are TRBV18 and TRBJ2-2; a possible D gene is TRBD2 (6 bases). CDR1 is KGHSH and CDR2 is LQKENI in the germline V gene. Trimming removed 3 bases from V and 9 bases from J, with 11 bases in between. There are 13 residues in the CDR3. The CDR3 is CASSPRDSRELFF. DNA of the CDR3: TGTGCCAGCTCACCCCGGGACTCCCGGGAGCTGTTTTTT.

This clone came up once. In nucleotides, the CDR3 is TGTGCCAGTAGTAGGTCGAGCGGGAGCTCCTACGAGCAGTACTTC. Amino acids: CASSRSSGSSYEQYF. The gene calls are TRBV19 and TRBJ2-7; TRBD2 aligns across 8 bases. The CDR3 has 15 amino acids. Germline trimming cut 4 bases from V and 0 bases from J; bases unmatched to any gene: 5. In germline, CDR1 is LNHDA, CDR2 SQIVND (reference sequence).